This TCR beta chain was sequenced in a study of early T cells in non-severe SARS-CoV-2 infection. Study-level background: The study sequenced bulk RNA from unsorted whole blood, with chains unpaired.

J lost 5 bases, V lost 2 bases, and 3 bases had no gene match. The CDR3 totals 13 residues. Per germline, CDR1 GTSNPN and CDR2 SVGIG (reference sequence). Unique molecular identifiers (one per individual cDNA molecule) were attached. TCRdb passed the 5' RACE reads through MiXCR, listing each CDR3 protein once. The sample includes some 66,000 distinct CDR3 sequences, 8% to 9.5% of them seen just once. Study observations and caveats: A preference for anti-spike CD8 responses marked VDJdb matching, which missed private and CD4 specificities.

A note on this clonotype: Its antigen is unknown.

The material sequenced was whole blood. The chain carries TRBV30 and TRBJ2-7, with 10 bases aligning to TRBD1. This receptor was taken from an adult who was a healthcare worker with PCR-confirmed SARS-CoV-2 infection or an uninfected control (not recorded which). As DNA, the CDR3 is TGTGCCTGGAGTAAGACAGGGGGCGACGAGCAGTACTTC. This gives the protein CAWSKTGGDEQYF. Supplemented by reference TRBV30 and TRBJ2-7, the full variable domain reads SQTIHQWPATLVQPVGSPLSLECTVEGTSNPNLYWYRQAAGRGLQLLFYSVGIGQISSEVPQNLSASRPQDRQFILSSKKLLLSDSGFYLCAWSKTGGDEQYFGPGTRLTVT.